The clone carrying this T cell receptor beta chain showed up just once. In the source study's methods: Cell counts per sample came from amplifying reference gene primers. The protocol was immunoSEQ multiplex PCR, while the TCRdb copy is restricted to in-frame clones and leaves out a portion. V, J and clone size derive from that table, while D and trimming were established from the DNA sequence. This table holds tens of thousands of clones, around 86% found once. There are 15 residues in the CDR3. CDR1 is MNHEY, CDR2 SVGAGI, per germline. The V gene end was trimmed by 6 bases and the J gene end by 6 bases; junction bases not matched to a gene: 10. The sample is drawn from a study of blood T cell repertoires in COVID-19. Overall study: Acute-phase and convalescent COVID-19 samples originated in the United States, Italy and Spain. From T cells, B-cell-depleted T cells, or PBMCs came the material, which was cDNA or gDNA.

Sequenced input: peripheral blood. The J gene is TRBJ2-7, the V gene TRBV6-5; TRBD2 matches at 11 bases. This TCR was recovered from a human donor in a cohort sampled during active COVID-19. The CDR3 protein is CASSASGLAASEQYF. The CDR3 DNA reads TGTGCCAGCAGCGCCTCGGGACTAGCGGCAAGCGAGCAGTACTTC.